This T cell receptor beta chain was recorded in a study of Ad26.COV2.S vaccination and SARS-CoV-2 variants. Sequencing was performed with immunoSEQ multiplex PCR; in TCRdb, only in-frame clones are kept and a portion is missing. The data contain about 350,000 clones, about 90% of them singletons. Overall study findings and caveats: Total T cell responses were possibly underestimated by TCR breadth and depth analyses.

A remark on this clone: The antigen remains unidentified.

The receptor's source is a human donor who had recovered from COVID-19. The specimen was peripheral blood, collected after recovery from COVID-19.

The CDR3: CASSYSGTPGGYTF. The CDR3 coding sequence is TGTGCCAGCAGTTACTCGGGGACCCCGGGGGGCTACACCTTC. The chain uses TRBV6-5 and TRBJ1-2; a weak D match, TRBD1 (5 bases). CDR1 MNHEY and CDR2 SVGAGI come from the germline V gene. Trimming removed 0 bases from V and 8 bases from J, with 13 bases in between. CDR3 size: 14 residues.